This T cell receptor beta chain is from a study of a mutant IDH1 vaccine in newly diagnosed glioma. Time point reported: baseline, week 1 (first vaccination visit). Treatment noted: pre-vaccination baseline after standard-of-care therapy. The germline V gene encodes CDR1 MGHRA and CDR2 YSYEKL. The CDR3 has 14 residues. V dropped 1 base and J dropped 3; count of bases not matched to a gene: 3. The sample holds one count of this clone. Produced via immunoSEQ multiplex PCR; TCRdb's table is partial and in-frame only. Here the sample spans tens of thousands of clones, around 93% being singletons. This chain uses TRBV4-1 with TRBJ2-7; TRBD2 matches at 7 bases. This receptor was taken from a middle-aged man with glioma. The specimen comprised PBMCs, sampled from a glioma patient treated with radiotherapy, temozolomide or both. CDR3 region: CASSQAASGYEQYF. The CDR3, as DNA: TGCGCCAGCAGCCAAGCCGCTAGCGGCTACGAGCAGTACTTC.